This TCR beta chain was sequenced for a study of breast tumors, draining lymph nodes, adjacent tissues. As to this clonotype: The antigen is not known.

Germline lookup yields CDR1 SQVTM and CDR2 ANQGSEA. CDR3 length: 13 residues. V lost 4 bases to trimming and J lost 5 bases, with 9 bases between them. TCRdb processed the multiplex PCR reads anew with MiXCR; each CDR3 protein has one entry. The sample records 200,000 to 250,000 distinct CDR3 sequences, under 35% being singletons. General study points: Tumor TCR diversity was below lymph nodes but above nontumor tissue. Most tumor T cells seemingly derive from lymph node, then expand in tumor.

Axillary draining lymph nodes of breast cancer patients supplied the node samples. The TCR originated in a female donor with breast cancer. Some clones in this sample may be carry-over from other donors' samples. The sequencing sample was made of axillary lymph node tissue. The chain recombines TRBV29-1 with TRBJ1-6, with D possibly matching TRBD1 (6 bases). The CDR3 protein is CSVGGGNNSPLHF. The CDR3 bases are TGCAGCGTTGGTGGGGGCAATAATTCACCCCTCCACTTT.